The subject of this entry is one T cell receptor (beta chain). The antigen remains undetermined. From the 5' RACE reads, TCRdb called clonotypes with MiXCR, one entry per CDR3 protein. This table holds 450,000 to 650,000 distinct CDR3 sequences, 20% to 25% found once. Trimming pared 0 bases from V and 4 bases from J, leaving 10 bases between. CDR1 and CDR2 from the germline V gene are SGDLS and YYNGEE. The CDR3 is made up of 14 amino acids. These data come from a study of T-cell memory formation after mild COVID-19. Study-wide context: Each donor largely had its own TCR clusters.

Study-level findings and limits: SARS-CoV-2 specificity of second-wave clones peaking day 37 was unconfirmed. Cross-reactive memory apparently joined, as some responding clones appeared in pre-infection memory.

This chain uses TRBV9 with TRBJ1-1; D is uncertain. The sequenced sample consisted of PBMCs or a T cell subset sorted from them (not recorded which). The sequence derives from an adult woman who had mild COVID-19 (a few samples of this study predate the infection). Cell type and time point are not known. CDR3 residues: CASSVAATTTEAFF. CDR3 DNA sequence: TGTGCCAGCAGCGTAGCTGCGACTACCACTGAAGCTTTCTTT.